Below, one T cell receptor beta chain is given with its context. No cognate antigen has been identified for it. No quality values exist for individual bases; no much larger clone is one base distant. This entry is derived from a study of OX40 agonist ivuxolimab in advanced cancers. Regarding the research as a whole: Ivuxolimab was an agonistic, fully human IgG2 monoclonal antibody directed against OX40 (CD134), a costimulatory receptor. Intravenous ivuxolimab was administered to patients every 2 weeks at six dose levels: 0.01, 0.1, 0.3, 1.5, 3 and 10 mg/kg. Among the roughly 50 dose-escalation patients, around 20 had hepatocellular carcinoma, approximately 15 melanoma, 9 renal cell carcinoma and 9 head and neck cancer. A male proportion of 82.7% and a mean age of approximately 55 years, ranging from 23 to 79, were recorded for the dose-escalation cohort. Prior anti-PD-1, anti-PD-L1 or anti-CTLA-4 therapy was permitted, and checkpoint inhibitors had been received by about 36% of dose-escalation patients. Partial responses occurred in three dose-escalation patients, of whom one had hepatocellular carcinoma and two had cutaneous melanoma. The purpose of peripheral TCRbeta sequencing was to test whether ivuxolimab changed TCR sequence diversity and led to clonal T-cell expansion. The paper covers the monotherapy dose-escalation part of the phase I ivuxolimab trial, which included N ≈ 57 patients.

Genomic DNA was isolated from the sorted cells so that the TCRbeta CDR3 region could be sequenced. The immunoSEQ Assay was used for sequencing of TCRbeta CDR3 regions. TCRdb obtained this table from immuneACCESS and retained in-frame rearrangements with V and J assigned. These tables miss some clones; where compared with another copy, unresolved V genes account for less than half of the shortfall, and the remainder is unexplained. Within this sample are about 110,000 clones, with 85% to 95% of them counted one time only. Roughly 1.1% of the sample is held by the ten biggest clonotypes. Overall study results and their limits: Low levels of normalized T-cell clonal expansion were also seen in some patients who did not respond. In the 0.1-3.0 mg/kg groups, partial responders had among the lowest normalized peripheral clonal expansion, particularly in CD8+ T cells. At doses from 0.1 to 3.0 mg/kg, clonal expansion was seen in both CD4+ and CD8+ blood T cells between baseline and week 6. The antigen specificity of the clonally expanded peripheral T cells was not determined. After ivuxolimab, more expanded clones were found on average in CD8+ T cells than in CD4+ T cells.

Taken from the germline V gene, the CDR1 and CDR2 loops are SGHAT and FQNNGV. The CDR3, cysteine through phenylalanine, is 14 amino acids long. This entry keeps only the CDR3 DNA: 42 bases, framed from base 1. V is pared back by 1 base and J by 11 bases, with 17 bases lying between the germline termini. The trial excluded patients who had a history of autoimmune disease or who were on systemic immunosuppression. Peripheral blood for TCR sequencing was drawn from every dose cohort at baseline, at cycle 4 day 1 and at cycle 7 day 1. The samples were taken from a phase I, first-in-human, multicenter, open-label dose-escalation trial of ivuxolimab. Adults with locally advanced or metastatic melanoma, renal cell, hepatocellular, or head and neck squamous cell carcinoma were enrolled in the trial. Before TCR sequencing, CD4+ T cells and CD8+ T cells from peripheral blood were sorted into separate populations.

This material consisted of CD4+ or CD8+ T cells sorted from blood, taken in a trial of the OX40 agonist ivuxolimab. The sequence derives from an adult with an advanced solid tumor such as melanoma, head and neck, liver or kidney cancer. In this chain, TRBV11-2 is recombined with TRBJ1-1, with TRBD1 as a weak D call on 6 bases. In nucleotide form, the sequence is TGTGCCAGCAGCTTAGGGGGGGGCAGGTTTGTGGCTTTCTTT. This is translated as CASSLGGGRFVAFF.